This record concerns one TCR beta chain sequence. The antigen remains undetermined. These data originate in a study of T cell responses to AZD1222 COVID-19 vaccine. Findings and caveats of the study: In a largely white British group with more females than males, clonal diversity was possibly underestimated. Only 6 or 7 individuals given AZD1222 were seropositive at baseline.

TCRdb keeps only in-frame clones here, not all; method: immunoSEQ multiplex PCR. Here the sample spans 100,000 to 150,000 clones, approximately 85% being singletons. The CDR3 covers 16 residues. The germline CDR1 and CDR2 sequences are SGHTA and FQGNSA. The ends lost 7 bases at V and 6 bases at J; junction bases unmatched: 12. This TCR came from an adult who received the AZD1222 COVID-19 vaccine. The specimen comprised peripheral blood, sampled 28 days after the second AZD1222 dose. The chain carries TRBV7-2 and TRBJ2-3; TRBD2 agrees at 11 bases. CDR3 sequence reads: CASTQPVAGGSDTQYF. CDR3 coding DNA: TGTGCCAGCACTCAACCGGTAGCGGGGGGGTCGGATACGCAGTATTTT.